This passage covers 14 T cell receptor beta chains from one sample sequenced in a study of response to subunit inactivated influenza vaccine. One entry per CDR3 protein results from TCRdb running MiXCR on the RT-PCR reads. The sample has hundreds of thousands of distinct CDR3 sequences, around a sixth seen once; the top ten hold approximately 10%. The sample consisted of PBMCs from blood, taken about 11 days after vaccination. All receptors derive from a man between 45 and 60 years old who received an inactivated influenza vaccine.

This chain connects TRBV20-1 to TRBJ2-1, with 7 nucleotides matching TRBD2. The CDR3 covers 16 residues. CDR1 and CDR2 (germline): DFQATT, SNEGSKA (reference sequence). Trimming at V came to 0 bases and at J to 2 bases, leaving 7 bases not matched to a gene. The CDR3 here is CSARDWAGDPYNEQFF. CDR3 nucleotides: TGCAGTGCTAGAGATTGGGCGGGAGACCCCTACAATGAGCAGTTCTTC.

The J gene is TRBJ2-1, the V gene TRBV4-3; unclear D gene. The germline V gene encodes CDR1 LGHNA and CDR2 YSLEER. The CDR3 extends over 16 amino acids. The V gene lost 0 bases and the J gene lost 0 bases, with 9 bases spanning the gap. The CDR3 region is CASSQEGPSSYNEQFF. The DNA of the CDR3 is TGCGCCAGCAGCCAAGAAGGTCCAAGCTCCTACAATGAGCAGTTCTTC.

This clonotype has more than one count but fewer than ten. The chain couples TRBV3-1 to TRBJ2-2; TRBD2 might be the D (6 bases). The V end lost 2 bases, the J end lost 5 bases, and 12 bases lay between the germline ends. Germline V CDR1 and CDR2: LGHDT, YNNKEL (reference sequence). The CDR3 consists of 15 residues. The CDR3 DNA sequence: TGTGCCAGCAGCCAACCGGGGGTGGGGACCGGGGAGCTGTTTTTT. Amino acid sequence: CASSQPGVGTGELFF.

This chain joins TRBV28 and TRBJ2-1; TRBD2 agrees at 8 bases. The CDR3 has 15 residues. Trimming took 7 bases from V and 8 from J; bases not matched to a gene: 13. CDR1 and CDR2 (germline): MDHEN, SYDVKM. DNA of the CDR3: TGTGCCAGCAAGCTTCCGAGCGGGAGTGCTCATGAGCAGTTCTTC. It yields the protein CASKLPSGSAHEQFF.

This clonotype was counted a few times. The rearrangement joins TRBV4-2 to TRBJ2-7; D may be TRBD2 (5 bases). This CDR3 has 15 residues. CDR1 LGHNA and CDR2 YNFKEQ come from the germline V gene. V was clipped by 4 bases and J by 0 bases, with 13 bases between them. In DNA, the CDR3 is TGTGCCAGCAGCCCCCCCACCCGGGGCTCCTACGAGCAGTACTTC. Translating it yields CASSPPTRGSYEQYF.

This clonotype appeared many times. The chain has TRBV4-2 and TRBJ2-1; 10 bases are a match to TRBD2. Trimming cost V 0 bases and J 10 bases; bases outside gene matches: 9. The CDR3 totals 16 residues. The germline V gene has CDR1 LGHNA and CDR2 YNFKEQ. Here the CDR3 DNA reads TGTGCCAGCAGCCAAGATGTAGCGGGAGGTCATAGGGAGCAGTTCTTC. This gives the protein CASSQDVAGGHREQFF.

This clonotype showed up many times. The rearrangement joins TRBV7-3 to TRBJ1-6; D not certain. CDR1 is SGHTA, CDR2 FQGTGA, per germline. This CDR3 has 15 residues. V lost 2 bases and J 7 bases, leaving 12 bases between the germline ends. The CDR3 reads CASSLAGLGNSPLHF. CDR3 DNA sequence: TGTGCCAGCAGCTTAGCAGGATTAGGGAATTCACCCCTCCACTTT.

This chain connects TRBV7-9 to TRBJ2-2; D gene ambiguous. The CDR3 contains 12 residues. CDR1 and CDR2 (germline): SEHNR, FQNEAQ (reference sequence). V was pared by 7 bases and J by 6 bases, with 9 bases between. DNA for the CDR3: TGTGCCAGCAATCCTTCTCCCGGGGAGCTGTTTTTT. It yields the protein CASNPSPGELFF.

The V gene is TRBV4-2, the J gene TRBJ2-7; no clear D. From germline, CDR1 is LGHNA and CDR2 YNFKEQ. Trimming took 0 bases from V and 9 from J, leaving 21 bases between them. This CDR3 comprises 16 residues. The CDR3 spells CASSQDSSSRPGRQYF. In nucleotides, the CDR3 is TGTGCCAGCAGCCAAGATTCGAGTTCTAGACCCGGGCGGCAGTACTTC.

This clonotype has at least ten counts. The chain employs TRBV7-9 and TRBJ1-2, with TRBD1 matching 9 bases. The CDR3 spans 15 residues. V shed 0 bases, J shed 3 bases, and the junction held 2 bases outside the gene matches. Germline V gene sequence: CDR1 SEHNR, CDR2 FQNEAQ (reference sequence). CDR3 nucleotides: TGTGCCAGCAGCTTAGCCCGACAGGGGGACTATGGCTACACCTTC. Amino acids: CASSLARQGDYGYTF.

This clonotype was observed a few times. The chain carries TRBV27 and TRBJ2-7; tentative D call: TRBD1 (6 bases). There are 15 residues in the CDR3. The V gene's germline CDR1 is MNHEY and CDR2 SMNVEV (reference sequence). Trimming removed 5 bases from V and 1 base from J, with 15 bases in between. The CDR3 sequence: CASSPGTLLSYEQYF. For the CDR3, the DNA is TGTGCCAGCAGTCCCGGGACACTTCTTTCCTACGAGCAGTACTTC.

V and J are TRBV3-1 and TRBJ2-5; 9 positions agree with TRBD2. After removal of 4 bases from V and 5 bases from J, the junction contained 14 bases not matched to a gene. The germline gives CDR1 LGHDT, CDR2 YNNKEL (reference sequence). The CDR3 sequence is 17 residues long. Here the CDR3 reads CASSRSVAGVRSETQYF. In nucleotides, the CDR3 is TGTGCCAGCAGCCGTAGTGTAGCGGGAGTTCGGTCGGAGACCCAGTACTTC.

Concerning this clonotype: A read error may account for a junction end that differs from germline. V is TRBV7-9 and J is TRBJ2-5; D gene ambiguous. In germline, CDR1 is SEHNR, CDR2 FQNEAQ (reference sequence). The CDR3 spans 12 residues. The CDR3: CASSLMIETKYF. In DNA, the CDR3 is TGTGCCAGCAGCTTAATGATTGAGACCAAGTACTTC.

This clonotype was picked up a small number of times. This sequence joins TRBV6-5 and TRBJ1-2; D perhaps matches TRBD1 (6 bases). Germline V gene data show CDR1 as MNHEY and CDR2 as SVGAGI. The germline V and J ends were trimmed by 0 bases and 7 bases, with 21 bases remaining between them. The CDR3 is made up of 17 amino acids. The CDR3 here is CASSYSYKTAGAGGYTF. DNA for the CDR3: TGTGCCAGCAGTTACTCCTACAAAACAGCAGGGGCTGGTGGCTACACCTTC.